The clone carrying this TCR beta chain has just one count. The target antigen is unknown. This sample is drawn from a study of memory B cells and T cells in multiple sclerosis. Study-level results: Shared clonotype counts depended on differing compartment clone-set sizes and were normalized.

The protocol was immunoSEQ multiplex PCR, while the TCRdb copy is restricted to in-frame clones and leaves out a portion. The sample yields 12,000 to 15,000 clones, 60% to 80% seen once. Sequenced material: memory (CD45RO+) CD4+ T cells from blood. This clonotype was sampled from a human donor with multiple sclerosis.

Here the CDR3 reads CASSLAGFAEETQYF. Written as DNA, the CDR3 is TGTGCCAGCAGCTTAGCTGGGTTTGCGGAAGAGACCCAGTACTTC. V usage is TRBV7-7 and J usage is TRBJ2-5; D call uncertain. With 0 bases removed from V and 3 bases from J, the gap between germline ends came to 11 bases. The germline V gene encodes CDR1 SSHAT and CDR2 FNYEAQ (reference sequence). The CDR3 runs to 15 residues.